This T cell receptor beta chain was identified during a study of naive and memory T cell subsets (dated by TCRdb to about 2017). For the wider study: Sorted naive and memory T cell subsets from peripheral blood were analyzed in the study using a UMI-based, open-source pipeline for TCR alpha and beta sequencing. The results of the functional CMV T cell responses matched the IgG serology results in every case. RNA was DNase-treated and reverse transcribed with TCR constant-region primers, mostly using SuperScript III. Study-wide conclusions, independent of this receptor: TCR abundance followed a power law whose exponent differed between naive and memory subsets but was consistent across the three individuals. RNA-based TCR counts may be influenced by expression changes linked to T cell activation and differentiation. The repertoire findings for the naive and memory subsets could not be validated against a ground truth, as none was available. Following error correction, more than 95% of naive TCR sequences occurred only once, which made naive abundance distributions much steeper than those of memory subsets. Each clonotype was defined as a single alpha or beta chain sequence rather than as a paired alpha/beta receptor. In both CD4 and CD8 cells, going from naive through CM, EM and EMRA, the Gini index went up while Shannon and inverse Simpson diversity went down. Naive repertoires, especially CD8, contained a few larger clonotypes, possibly memory cells re-expressing CD45RA.

The V end gives up 3 bases and the J end 4 bases, leaving 4 bases in the junction not matched to a gene. The germline V gene supplies CDR1 KGHDR and CDR2 SFDVKD. From the cysteine up to the phenylalanine, the CDR3 has a length of 17 residues. Only the CDR3 DNA is retained, 51 bases long and in frame from the first base. From the second PCR step on, the TCR alpha and beta chain libraries were amplified in separate reactions. CMV status of each donor was established by measuring IFNgamma production from CD4+ T cells after fresh PBMCs were stimulated overnight with CMV viral lysate. CD4 T cells were positively selected with Miltenyi beads, followed by positive selection of CD8 T cells from the CD4-negative fraction. Cells were stained for CD3, CD4, CD8, CD45RA, CD27 and a live/dead dye and were sorted on a BD Aria II into four subsets based on CD45RA and CD27. A few healthy volunteers provided blood, and each donor's sample was split into CD4 and CD8 T cells and then further divided into four differentiation subsets. About 0.11 L of peripheral blood was drawn per donor, and PBMC were isolated by Ficoll-Paque PLUS density-gradient centrifugation. After sorting, cells were lysed in RLT buffer, RNA was extracted using a Qiagen RNeasy kit, and the extracted RNA was stored at -80 degrees C.

Libraries were built with UMI-ligation and nested PCR. An equimolar mix of two oligonucleotides covering both TRBC1 and TRBC2 was used as the beta constant-region primer. A single-stranded oligonucleotide carrying the SP2 primer and a 12-nucleotide UMI was ligated to the 3' end of the cDNA by T4 RNA ligase 1. The ligated cDNA went through four rounds of PCR with nested alpha and beta constant-region primers together with the SP2 primer. Incubation of the ligation reaction was carried out at 16 degrees C for roughly 18-24 hours. PCR2 was usually performed as a SYBR Green qPCR and halted at a preset threshold so that over-amplification would not occur. Apart from the first purification, every purification step used Agencourt AMPure XP magnetic beads. Library quantification was done by Qubit, followed by a TapeStation check on which the main peak was expected at around 650 bp. Pooled libraries were sequenced on an Illumina MiSeq with v2 2x251 paired-end kits, typically giving about 0.85-2.3 million reads per sample. Libraries were pooled at about 3.7 nM per sample, and about 4.5-7% PhiX was added to improve cluster recognition. As for the original processing: V and J genes were assigned to Demultiplexor-processed FASTQ reads by Decombinator through tag matching, with a single base-pair mismatch being allowed. UMIs were used by Collapsinator to correct both sequencing errors and frequency errors arising from PCR heterogeneity. TCRs were translated and CDR3s were extracted from the conserved cysteine to the FGXG phenylalanine by CDR3Translator, with non-productive sequences being flagged. Gini, Shannon entropy and inverse Simpson indices were calculated on repertoires subsampled to equal numbers of UMI-defined TCRs. Within the linear range, a power law was fitted by maximum likelihood to the distributions of clonotype abundance. For one naive CD8 sample, the pipeline and MIGEC produced similar UMI counts, unique TCR numbers and clonal distributions. In one analysis, naive TCRs that were also found in any memory subset of the same donor were excluded from the naive repertoire. A set of 6,000 to 8,000 CMV-associated CDR3 sequences, compiled from VDJdb and a published dataset, was used to search the repertoires. TCRdb passed the public sequencing reads through fastp at Q25 and MiXCR, retaining productive beta sequences. Rows with a matching CDR3 protein are joined into one entry that keeps the most common DNA and genes. TCRdb assigned the V and J calls; the authors' analysis was not used. In all, the sample holds under 150,000 distinct CDR3 sequences, and 17% of those were seen once. The top ten clonotypes cover roughly 0.14% of the sample.

As regards this clonotype: Its recognized antigen is unknown. Base quality data are lacking; no much larger clone is found one base away.

Material: naive CD4+ T cells from blood. The sample's cell subset or site label, decoded: naive T cells, CD45RA high CD27+. In this chain, TRBV24-1 is recombined with TRBJ2-3; TRBD2 fits 15 bases in the junction. The TCR was taken from a human donor in good health. For the CDR3, the sequence is CATSDGLAGGPADTQYF. Read as DNA, the sequence is TGTGCCACCAGTGATGGACTAGCGGGAGGGCCCGCAGATACGCAGTATTTT.